This T cell receptor (beta chain) was profiled in a study of beta chain features in type 1 diabetes. Looked up from germline, CDR1 is ENHRY and CDR2 is SYGVKD. The CDR3 covers 11 residues. V was pared by 8 bases and J by 4 bases, with 1 base of the junction left unmatched. The investigators reverse transcribed all of the isolated RNA, so they sequenced expressed TCRB transcripts. Sequencing was performed with immunoSEQ multiplex PCR; in TCRdb, only in-frame clones are kept and a portion is missing. The table shows fewer than 300,000 clones, with roughly a tenth occurring only once. Only a few counts were recorded for this clone. Its antigen is not known. Per donor, one heparinised blood draw averaged around 120 mL. Overall study results and limits: Shorter templates might be favored by PCR, and equally so in patients and in controls. Researchers report that Type 1 diabetes patients had moderately but significantly shorter TCRB CDR3s across all four CD4+ subsets.

V and J are TRBV10-3 and TRBJ1-1; 7 nucleotides align to TRBD1. This TCR was recovered from a young man with type 1 diabetes. The sequenced sample consisted of naive CD4+ T cells from blood. The CDR3 sequence is CAIQGGTEAFF. Here the CDR3 DNA reads TGTGCCATCCAGGGGGGCACTGAAGCTTTCTTT.